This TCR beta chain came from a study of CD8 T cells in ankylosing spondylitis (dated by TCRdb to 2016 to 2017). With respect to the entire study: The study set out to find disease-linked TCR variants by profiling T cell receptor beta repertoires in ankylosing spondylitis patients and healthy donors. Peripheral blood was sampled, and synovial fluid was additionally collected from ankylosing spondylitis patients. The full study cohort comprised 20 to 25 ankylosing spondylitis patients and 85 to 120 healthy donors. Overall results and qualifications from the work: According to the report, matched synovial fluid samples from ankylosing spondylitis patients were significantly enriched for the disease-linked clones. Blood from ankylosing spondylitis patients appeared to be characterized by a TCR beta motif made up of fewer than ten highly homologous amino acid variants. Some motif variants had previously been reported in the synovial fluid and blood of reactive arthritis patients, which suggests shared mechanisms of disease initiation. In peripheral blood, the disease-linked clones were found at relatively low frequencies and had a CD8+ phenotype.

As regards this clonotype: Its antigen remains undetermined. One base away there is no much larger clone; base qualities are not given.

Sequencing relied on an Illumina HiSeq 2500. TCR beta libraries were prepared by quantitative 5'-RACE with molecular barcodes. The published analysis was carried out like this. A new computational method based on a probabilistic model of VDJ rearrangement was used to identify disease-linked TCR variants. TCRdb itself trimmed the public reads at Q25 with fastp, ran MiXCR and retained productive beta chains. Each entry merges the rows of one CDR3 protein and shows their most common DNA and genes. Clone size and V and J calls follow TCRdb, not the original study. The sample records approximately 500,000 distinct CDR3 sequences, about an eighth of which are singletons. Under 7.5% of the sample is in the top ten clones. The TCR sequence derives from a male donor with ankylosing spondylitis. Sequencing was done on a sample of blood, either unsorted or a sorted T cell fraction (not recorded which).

The CDR3 protein sequence reads: CASSALGGLGNQPQHF. The sequenced DNA is TGTGCCAGTAGTGCATTGGGGGGGCTCGGCAATCAGCCCCAGCATTTT. This chain joins TRBV19 to TRBJ1-5; the best D guess is TRBD1, with 6 bases matching. Deletion took 5 bases off V and 2 bases off J, with a span of 16 bases between the germline ends. The germline V gene (reference sequence) supplies CDR1 LNHDA and CDR2 SQIVND. Including cysteine and phenylalanine, the CDR3 has 16 amino acids. Kept here is only the CDR3 DNA, which spans 48 bases and is read in frame from base 1.